This T cell receptor beta chain stems from a study of blood T cell repertoires in COVID-19. Deletions cut 3 bases from V and 13 bases from J, with 21 bases between. Germline CDR1 SGHTS, CDR2 YDEGEE. This CDR3 region has 14 residues. Produced via immunoSEQ multiplex PCR; TCRdb's table is partial and in-frame only. The sample carries roughly 500,000 clones, roughly 90% recorded once. Which cohort a participant joined came from the clinical history participants gave. Cohort 3 recovery required two negative PCRs, clearance, or symptom resolution. The chain joins TRBV5-8 to TRBJ2-3, with D possibly being TRBD1 (6 bases). The material sequenced was PBMCs or T cells enriched from blood (not recorded which). The clonotype comes from a woman aged 40 to 55 who had recovered from COVID-19. The CDR3 reads CASSYGTGTLFEYF. DNA for the CDR3: TGTGCCAGCAGCTACGGAACCGGGACACTTTTCGAGTATTTT. The variable domain in full, completed from reference TRBV5-8 and TRBJ2-3, reads EAGVTQSPTHLIKTRGQQATLRCSPISGHTSVYWYQQALGLGLQFLLWYDEGEERNRGNFPPRFSGRQFPNYSSELNVNALELEDSALYLCASSYGTGTLFEYFGPGTRLTVL.